The table lists the clone carrying this TCR beta chain with many counts. Its antigen remains unidentified. TCRdb re-called the 5' RACE reads with MiXCR, one entry per CDR3 protein. The repertoire consists of 310,000 or so distinct CDR3 sequences, with 8.5% to 9.5% occurring once and the leading ten covering roughly 7%. These data are taken from a study of identical twins. General study results and limits: Abundant beta clonotypes from cord blood bore fewer insertions; memory repertoires lacked this pattern.

This sample was also put to use in a study of yellow fever vaccine responses in identical twins.

This clonotype was sampled from a woman aged 18-35 years in good health. The source material was CD8+ T cells sorted from blood.

This chain's CDR3 is CASSLDPNQPQHF. CDR3 sequence (DNA): TGTGCCAGCAGCTTAGATCCCAATCAGCCCCAGCATTTT. The rearrangement links TRBV7-2 to TRBJ1-5; no clear D. Germline V gene lookup returns CDR1 SGHTA and CDR2 FQGNSA. V lost 1 base and J 3 bases, leaving 4 bases between the germline ends. The CDR3 spans 13 residues.